This TCR beta chain came from a study of blood T cells in healthy people across ages. Overall study findings and caveats: Naive and antigen-experienced cells could not be conclusively compared, given unsorted PBMCs.

Notes on this clonotype: Its antigen is unidentified.

The CDR3 totals 17 residues. Germline lookup yields CDR1 LGHNA and CDR2 YSLEER. The V and J ends lost 0 bases and 0 bases respectively, with 12 bases between them. With a J-beta primer mix and a sample-barcoded 5' primer, a second PCR ran roughly 6 to 11 cycles. TCRdb processed the 5' RACE reads anew with MiXCR; each CDR3 protein has one entry. The sample contains hundreds of thousands of distinct CDR3 sequences, 24% of which appear only once. In addition, the sample was reused for a study of T cells of mothers and their children. That paper notes: With the M1S primer of the second PCR, sample barcodes and 2-4 random nucleotides were added. In each mother, TCR beta CDR3 reads exceeded 10 million; in each child, they numbered around 3 million. Compared with unrelated pairs, related mother-child pairs had slightly higher, non-significant overlap.

The receptor was derived from a boy younger than 18 in good health. Sequences were obtained from blood. V and J are TRBV4-3 and TRBJ2-1; no clear D gene. CDR3 DNA: TGCGCCAGCAGCCAAGAGTCACAGTTGAGCTCCTACAATGAGCAGTTCTTC. Translated: CASSQESQLSSYNEQFF.